Sequencing of this T cell receptor (beta chain) was carried out in a study of vaccination effects on CD4 cells after COVID-19. Across the study: Both of the two convalescent patients gave a sample, one 16 days and one a week before vaccination.

Method: immunoSEQ multiplex PCR; TCRdb's copy keeps in-frame clones and lacks some. This table holds about 22,000 clones, 60% to 80% found once. With the ViraFEST assay, the study expanded antigen-specific CD4+ T cells using viral peptide pools, then sequenced them. The culture ran for 9 to 11 days, and then CD4+ T cells were isolated. According to PCR results, the person was infected with SARS-CoV-2 between March and December 2020. Every well housed around 2 million PBMC, which grew in culture alongside 10 IU/ml IL-2 and around 9.8 ug/ml peptides. The authors exchanged half the medium for IL-2 medium on days 3 and 7. About this clone itself: Its antigen is not known.

This sequence was found in a human donor who had a prior SARS-CoV-2 infection. Sequences were derived from CD4+ T cells from PBMCs cultured with SARS-CoV-2 spike peptides, sampled before COVID-19 vaccination.

CDR3 sequence (DNA): TGTGCCATCAGTGTCGGGGGGCTGGGTCAGAAGAACACCGGGGAGCTGTTTTTT. It yields the protein CAISVGGLGQKNTGELFF. This chain joins TRBV10-3 and TRBJ2-2, with a weak D call TRBD2 (7 bases). The germline gives CDR1 ENHRY, CDR2 SYGVKD. V lost 4 bases and J lost 1, with 19 bases in between. The length of the CDR3 is 18 residues.